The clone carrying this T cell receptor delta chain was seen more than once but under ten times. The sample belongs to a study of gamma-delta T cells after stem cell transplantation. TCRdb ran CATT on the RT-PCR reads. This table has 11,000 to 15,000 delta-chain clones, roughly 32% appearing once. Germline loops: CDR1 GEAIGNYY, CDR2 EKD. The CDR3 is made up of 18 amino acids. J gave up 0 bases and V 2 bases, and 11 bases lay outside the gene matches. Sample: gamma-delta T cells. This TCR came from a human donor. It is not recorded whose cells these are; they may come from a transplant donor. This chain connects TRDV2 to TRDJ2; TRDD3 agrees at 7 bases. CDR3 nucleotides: TGTGCCTGTGACATCGTTACTGGGGACGCCACTTTGACAGCACAACTCTTCTTT. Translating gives CACDIVTGDATLTAQLFF.